This is a list of T cell receptor beta chains from one sample in a study of monozygotic twins with inflammatory bowel disease. TCRdb reanalyzed the 5' RACE reads and collapses them to one entry per CDR3 protein, without DNA. The sample holds fewer than 550,000 distinct CDR3 sequences. The sequenced sample consisted of blood. These receptors all stem from a human donor with ulcerative colitis or Crohn's disease, or a healthy co-twin of an affected twin (not recorded which). CDR3s include the opening cysteine and the closing phenylalanine or tryptophan. The order of the fields is V gene, J gene, CDR3 protein.

>TRBV4-2|TRBJ1-1
CASSPQTGEAFF
>TRBV24-1|TRBJ2-3
CATSGDYFGDTQYF
>TRBV3-1|TRBJ1-3
CASSYETRPGNTIYF
>TRBV9|TRBJ1-2
CASSVVGVRGGYTF
>TRBV4-1|TRBJ2-3
CASSLGGPATDTQYF
>TRBV4-1|TRBJ1-1
CASSQYGVAEAFF
>TRBV19|TRBJ2-4
CASSMGQGLVKNIQYF
>TRBV5-1|TRBJ2-2
CASSDDISSGELFF
>TRBV4-1|TRBJ2-5
CASSQERLAGGQETQYF
>TRBV19|TRBJ2-3
CASSPHTGTIGDTQYF
>TRBV29-1|TRBJ2-3
CSTRREMIDTQYF
>TRBV25-1|TRBJ2-5
CASSAGGPETQYF
>TRBV28|TRBJ1-2
CASSSRDRGRGEYGYTF
>TRBV4-2|TRBJ2-5
CASSQISLAGGPETQYF
>TRBV4-2|TRBJ2-3
CASSQGGAITDTQYF
>TRBV28|TRBJ1-4
CASSLRNEKLFF
>TRBV11-2|TRBJ2-3
CASSLYAGISTDTQYF
>TRBV28|TRBJ2-3
CASSPASTPPDTQYF
>TRBV28|TRBJ1-5
CASRRQGWSNQPQHF
>TRBV7-3|TRBJ1-1
CASSLYGGSNTEAFF
>TRBV29-1|TRBJ2-2
CSVGTLTQNTGELFF
>TRBV5-1|TRBJ2-7
CASSPGGSGGTYEQYF
>TRBV6-5|TRBJ2-2
CASRREMGELFF
>TRBV4-3|TRBJ2-1
CASSQDIKDGEQFF
>TRBV18|TRBJ2-7
CASSRGTGGSYEQYF
>TRBV12-3/TRBV12-4|TRBJ2-4
CASSLVAGAPKNIQYF
>TRBV7-2|TRBJ2-7
CASSSLRAGARGEQYF
>TRBV6-1|TRBJ2-3
CASSNGGAGTDTQYF
>TRBV29-1|TRBJ2-2
CSSPGAGGNTGELFF
>TRBV30|TRBJ1-5
CAWRRGLGPQHF
>TRBV5-1|TRBJ2-5
CASSPTGGRQETQYF
>TRBV10-3|TRBJ2-3
CAIQTGSTDTQYF
>TRBV20-1|TRBJ2-3
CSAQDRASGATDTQYF
>TRBV5-1|TRBJ1-1
CASKGGTNTEAFF
>TRBV11-2|TRBJ2-2
CASSWTRPAGELFF
>TRBV5-4|TRBJ2-2
CASSLRGGQTGELFF
>TRBV27|TRBJ2-2
CASSSRDLLAGELFF
>TRBV4-1|TRBJ2-7
CASSHDITSGVSYEQYF
>TRBV4-1|TRBJ2-2
CASSPLASGELFF
>TRBV12-3/TRBV12-4|TRBJ1-2
CASSTGETYGYTF
>TRBV29-1|TRBJ2-3
CSVRPVTDTQYF
>TRBV7-2|TRBJ2-3
CASTWGGASDTQYF
>TRBV3-1|TRBJ2-7
CASSQDYGNAYEQYF
>TRBV11-2|TRBJ1-2
CASSLGSGGYGYTF
>TRBV7-8|TRBJ2-1
CASSSRQGNEQFF
>TRBV5-1|TRBJ1-2
CASSVGQGPSHF
>TRBV7-2|TRBJ1-5
CASSLVGGGYQPQHF
>TRBV4-1|TRBJ1-5
CASSQMGGQVNQPQHF
>TRBV12-3/TRBV12-4|TRBJ2-2
CASSSTATADTGELFF
>TRBV7-2|TRBJ2-1
CASSLAPVITPRNEQFF
>TRBV5-1|TRBJ2-7
CASSLAGPGAEQYF
>TRBV7-2|TRBJ2-7
CASSSAQSYEQYF
>TRBV6-1|TRBJ1-5
CAGKGGGRGQPQHF
>TRBV7-2|TRBJ2-2
CASSLALEGREVNTGELFF
>TRBV7-9|TRBJ2-7
CASSLSTAFYEQYF
>TRBV27|TRBJ2-7
CASSLFGSPGEQYF
>TRBV7-2|TRBJ1-2
CASSRPDTTGGYTF
>TRBV18|TRBJ2-7
CASSSAGWLEQYF